Presented here are 14 T cell receptor beta chains from one specimen sequenced in a study of a mutant IDH1 vaccine in newly diagnosed glioma. The time point: week 35, safety follow-up. Each dose delivered 300 ug of mutant IDH1 20-mer peptide subcutaneously with imiquimod. Using immunoSEQ multiplex PCR, the repertoire was profiled, and TCRdb retains in-frame clones only, with some absent. Among about 50,000 clones listed, 76% were seen once. No antigen has been identified for these receptors. Material: PBMCs, obtained from a glioma patient whose treatment included an IDH1 peptide vaccine. The origin of the receptors is a middle-aged man with glioma.

The table lists this clone with a few counts. The chain uses TRBV6-4 and TRBJ1-1; D is possibly TRBD1 (5 bases). Germline assignment: CDR1 MRHNA and CDR2 SNTAGT. The CDR3 covers 13 residues. Trimming pared 6 bases from V and 5 bases from J, leaving 13 bases between. CDR3 in amino acids: CASSTRRGTEAFF. As DNA, the CDR3 is TGTGCCAGCAGCACCCGGAGGGGAACTGAAGCTTTCTTT.

V is TRBV6-1 and J is TRBJ1-5; D is uncertain. The CDR3 is 13 residues long. With 3 bases removed from V and 9 bases from J, the gap between germline ends came to 12 bases. The germline gives CDR1 MNHNS, CDR2 SASEGT. The CDR3 coding sequence is TGTGCCAGCAGTGAGGCCCCGTTGTCGCCCCAGCATTTT. Translation: CASSEAPLSPQHF.

The chain joins TRBV5-8 to TRBJ2-2; no clear D. This CDR3 comprises 9 residues. The germline CDR1 and CDR2 sequences are SGHTS and YDEGEE. The CDR3 region has the DNA TGTGTCCGGATTCTGGAGCTGTTTTTT. This sequence encodes CVRILELFF.

The V call is TRBV9, the J call TRBJ2-1; D unresolved. Trimming shortened V by 4 bases and J by 1 base, and 12 bases separated the two germline ends. The germline V gene has CDR1 SGDLS and CDR2 YYNGEE. The CDR3 length is 15 residues. The CDR3 coding sequence is TGTGCCAGCAGCTCCTTAGCCCCTTCCTACAATGAGCAGTTCTTC. Its protein is CASSSLAPSYNEQFF.

The chain uses TRBV12-5 and TRBJ1-2; D uncertain. Trimming cost V 3 bases and J 5 bases, with 7 bases left between them. This CDR3 contains 12 residues. Germline V gives CDR1 LGHNT, CDR2 FRNRAP. CDR3 in amino acids: CASGLSGYGYTF. CDR3 sequence (DNA): TGTGCTAGTGGTTTAAGTGGGTATGGCTACACCTTC.

The sample holds a few counts of this clone. CDR3 nucleotides: TGTGCCAGTAGCGGGACCCCCTCCTACGAGCAGTACTTC. This codes for CASSGTPSYEQYF. V and J are TRBV5-6 and TRBJ2-7; the match to TRBD2 covers 8 bases. This CDR3 region has 13 residues. CDR1 and CDR2 from the germline V gene are SGHDT and YYEEEE. With V trimmed by 8 bases and J by 0 bases, 4 bases remained unmatched. Full variable domain (missing parts from reference TRBV5-6 and TRBJ2-7): DAGVTQSPTHLIKTRGQQVTLRCSPKSGHDTVSWYQQALGQGPQFIFQYYEEEERQRGNFPDRFSGHQFPNYSSELNVNALLLGDSALYLCASSGTPSYEQYFGPGTRLTVT.

The V call is TRBV5-4, the J call TRBJ2-2; 7 positions match TRBD2. The germline gives CDR1 SGHNT, CDR2 YYREEE (reference sequence). The CDR3 consists of 16 residues. V shed 6 bases and J 0 bases; nucleotides not matched to a gene: 8. CDR3 protein: CASTTTLAANTGELFF. CDR3 DNA sequence: TGTGCCAGCACCACTACTCTAGCGGCGAACACCGGGGAGCTGTTTTTT.

The chain joins TRBV6-6 to TRBJ2-7, with D hard to call. Germline V CDR1 and CDR2: MNHNY, SVGAGI (reference sequence). There are 15 residues in the CDR3. The V end was cut by 1 base, the J end by 0 bases, with 10 bases between. The CDR3 bases are TGTGCCAGCAGTTACTTAATGACCACCTCCTACGAGCAGTACTTC. The encoded protein is CASSYLMTTSYEQYF.

The chain's CDR3 is CASSLEGSRRGYTF. DNA for the CDR3: TGCGCCAGCAGCTTGGAGGGCAGCCGAAGGGGCTACACCTTC. V gene TRBV5-1 combines with J gene TRBJ1-2; D is undetermined. V gave up 0 bases and J gave up 8 bases, with 14 bases separating them. Germline CDR1 SGHRS, CDR2 YFSETQ. The CDR3 has 14 amino acids.

The chain is built from TRBV6-5 and TRBJ1-2; D is unclear. The CDR3 is made up of 15 amino acids. V dropped 5 bases and J dropped 6 bases, with 19 bases sitting between them. Germline V gives CDR1 MNHEY, CDR2 SVGAGI. The CDR3 nucleotides read TGTGCCAGCAGTCTCGCGGCGAAGGGTTTAGATGGCTACACCTTC. As protein: CASSLAAKGLDGYTF.

The V and J genes are TRBV6-5 and TRBJ2-7; D possibly uses TRBD1 or TRBD2 (7 bases each). V was cut by 4 bases and J by 3 bases, with 16 bases left in between. The germline gives CDR1 MNHEY, CDR2 SVGAGI. The length of the CDR3 is 15 residues. The CDR3 region has the DNA TGTGCCAGCAGTTCGACAGGGAGGGGGTACTACGAGCAGTACGTC. This encodes CASSSTGRGYYEQYV.

The J gene is TRBJ2-3, the V gene TRBV2; TRBD2 aligns across 7 bases. This CDR3 is 14 amino acids long. Germline CDR1 and CDR2: SNHLY and FYNNEI. With 8 bases clipped from V and 2 bases from J, the junction kept 7 bases outside the gene matches. The CDR3 loop is CASGQRGNTDTQYF. In nucleotides, the CDR3 is TGTGCCAGCGGGCAGCGGGGAAACACAGATACGCAGTATTTT.

This clone was counted between two and nine times. This chain links TRBV7-2 with TRBJ2-1; no definite D call. The V and J ends lost 3 bases and 9 bases respectively, with 18 bases between them. Germline V gene data show CDR1 as SGHTA and CDR2 as FQGNSA. This CDR3 has 15 amino acids. The CDR3 loop reads CASSFASVLVGEQFF. Written as DNA, the CDR3 is TGTGCCAGCAGCTTTGCGTCGGTTTTGGTAGGTGAGCAGTTCTTC.

The chain uses TRBV6-5 and TRBJ1-4, with 7 bases identical to TRBD1. The CDR3 extends over 15 amino acids. CDR1 and CDR2 from the germline V gene are MNHEY and SVGAGI. The V and J ends lost 6 bases and 4 bases, in that order; junction bases with no gene match: 8. CDR3 in DNA: TGTGCCAGCAGCGACAGGCACAGGGGTAATGAAAAACTGTTTTTT. Translating gives CASSDRHRGNEKLFF.